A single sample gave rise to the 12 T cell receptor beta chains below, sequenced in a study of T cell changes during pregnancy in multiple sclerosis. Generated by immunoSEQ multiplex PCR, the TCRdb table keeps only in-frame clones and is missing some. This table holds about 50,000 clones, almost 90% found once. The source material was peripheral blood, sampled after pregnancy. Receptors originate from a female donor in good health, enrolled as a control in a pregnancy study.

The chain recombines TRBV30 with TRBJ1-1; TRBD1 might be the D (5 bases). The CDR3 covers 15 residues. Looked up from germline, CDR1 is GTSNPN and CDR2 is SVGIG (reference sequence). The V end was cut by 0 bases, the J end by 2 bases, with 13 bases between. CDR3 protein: CAWSVLSGTNTEAFF. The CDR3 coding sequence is TGTGCCTGGAGTGTACTCTCGGGGACTAACACTGAAGCTTTCTTT. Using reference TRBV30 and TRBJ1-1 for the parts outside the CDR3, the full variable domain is SQTIHQWPATLVQPVGSPLSLECTVEGTSNPNLYWYRQAAGRGLQLLFYSVGIGQISSEVPQNLSASRPQDRQFILSSKKLLLSDSGFYLCAWSVLSGTNTEAFFGQGTRLTVV.

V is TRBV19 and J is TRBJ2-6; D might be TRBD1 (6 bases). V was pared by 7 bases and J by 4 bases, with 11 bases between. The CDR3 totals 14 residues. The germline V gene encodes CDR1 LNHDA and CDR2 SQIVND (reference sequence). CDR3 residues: CASKTGGGANVLTF. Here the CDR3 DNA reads TGTGCCAGTAAGACAGGCGGAGGGGCCAACGTCCTGACTTTC.

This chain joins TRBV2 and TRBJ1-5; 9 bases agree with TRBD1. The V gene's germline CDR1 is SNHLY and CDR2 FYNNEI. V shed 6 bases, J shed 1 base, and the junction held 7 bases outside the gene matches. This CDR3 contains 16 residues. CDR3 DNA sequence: TGTGCCAGCAGAGGGGACAGGGAGGAAAGCAATCAGCCCCAGCATTTT. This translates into CASRGDREESNQPQHF.

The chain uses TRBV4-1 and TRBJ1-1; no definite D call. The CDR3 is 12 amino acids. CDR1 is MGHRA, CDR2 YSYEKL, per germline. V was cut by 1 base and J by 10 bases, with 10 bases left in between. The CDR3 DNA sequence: TGCGCCAGCAGCCAAGCGGCAGGAAGAGCTTTCTTT. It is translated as CASSQAAGRAFF.

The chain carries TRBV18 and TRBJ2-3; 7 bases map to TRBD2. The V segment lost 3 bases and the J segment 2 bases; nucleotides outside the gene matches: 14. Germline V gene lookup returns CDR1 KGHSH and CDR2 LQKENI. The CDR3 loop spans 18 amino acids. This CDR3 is CASSPPGWRGSYTDTQYF. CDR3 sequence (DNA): TGTGCCAGCTCACCCCCAGGGTGGCGGGGGAGTTACACAGATACGCAGTATTTT.

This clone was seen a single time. The CDR3 spells CASSPIRGHYNEQFF. CDR3 nucleotides: TGTGCCAGCAGCCCTATTCGAGGTCACTACAATGAGCAGTTCTTC. This chain links TRBV11-2 with TRBJ2-1; no clear D. This CDR3 region has 15 residues. Germline V gene sequence: CDR1 SGHAT, CDR2 FQNNGV. V shed 5 bases and J shed 3 bases, with 14 bases lying between them.

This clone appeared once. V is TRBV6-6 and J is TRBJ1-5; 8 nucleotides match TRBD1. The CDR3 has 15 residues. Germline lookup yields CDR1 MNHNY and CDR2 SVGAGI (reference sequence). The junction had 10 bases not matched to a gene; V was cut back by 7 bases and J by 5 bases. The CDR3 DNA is TGTGCCAGCACCCGGACAGGGCTAGGTGATCAGCCCCAGCATTTT. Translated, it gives CASTRTGLGDQPQHF.

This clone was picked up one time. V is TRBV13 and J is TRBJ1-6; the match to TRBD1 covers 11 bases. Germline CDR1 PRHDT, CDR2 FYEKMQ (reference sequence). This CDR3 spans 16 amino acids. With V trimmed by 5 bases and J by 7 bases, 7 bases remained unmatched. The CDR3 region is CASSAGTGGLNSPLHF. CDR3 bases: TGTGCCAGCAGCGCCGGGACAGGGGGTTTAAATTCACCCCTCCACTTT.

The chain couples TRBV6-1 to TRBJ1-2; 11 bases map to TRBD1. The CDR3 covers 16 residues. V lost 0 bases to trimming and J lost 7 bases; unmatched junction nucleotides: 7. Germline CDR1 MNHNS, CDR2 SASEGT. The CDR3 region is CASSEALRTGGFGYTF. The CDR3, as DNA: TGTGCCAGCAGTGAAGCGCTTCGGACAGGGGGCTTTGGCTACACCTTC.

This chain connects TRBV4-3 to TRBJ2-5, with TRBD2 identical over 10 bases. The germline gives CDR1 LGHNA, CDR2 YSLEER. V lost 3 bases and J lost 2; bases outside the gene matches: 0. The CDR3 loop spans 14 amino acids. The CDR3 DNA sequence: TGCGCCAGCAGCCAGACTAGCGGGCAAGAGACCCAGTACTTC. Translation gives CASSQTSGQETQYF.

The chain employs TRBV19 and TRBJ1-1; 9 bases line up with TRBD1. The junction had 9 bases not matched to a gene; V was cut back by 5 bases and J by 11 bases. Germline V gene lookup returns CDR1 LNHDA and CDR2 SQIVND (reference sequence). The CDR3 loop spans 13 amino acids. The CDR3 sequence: CASSLGQGDVAFF. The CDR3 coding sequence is TGTGCCAGTAGTTTGGGACAGGGCGATGTGGCTTTCTTT.

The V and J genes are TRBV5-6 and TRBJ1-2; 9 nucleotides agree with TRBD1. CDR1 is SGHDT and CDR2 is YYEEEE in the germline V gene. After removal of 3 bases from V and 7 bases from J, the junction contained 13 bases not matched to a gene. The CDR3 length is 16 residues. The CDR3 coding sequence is TGTGCCAGCAGCTCACCCCCCGGGACAGGGTCCGCTGGCTACACCTTC. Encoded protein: CASSSPPGTGSAGYTF.